This T cell receptor (beta chain) derives from a study of cytomegalovirus exposure and HLA in healthy donors. Primers for the PCR totalled 60 Vbeta and 13 Jbeta. Clones were read by immunoSEQ multiplex PCR, and TCRdb kept only the in-frame ones, dropping some. The table shows over 40,000 clones, with 75% to 80% occurring only once. Between the trimmed V and J ends, which lost 2 bases and 5 bases, there was a span of 16 bases. Looked up from germline, CDR1 is SGHTA and CDR2 is FQGNSA. This CDR3 has 16 amino acids. The receptor's source is a woman in her thirties or forties in good health and CMV-seropositive. The gene calls are TRBV7-2 and TRBJ2-1; D possibly corresponds to TRBD2 (6 bases). The material sequenced was PBMCs. The CDR3 DNA reads TGTGCCAGCAGCTTAAGTTCGGCGGGGCCGGACAATGAGCAGTTCTTC. This gives the protein CASSLSSAGPDNEQFF.